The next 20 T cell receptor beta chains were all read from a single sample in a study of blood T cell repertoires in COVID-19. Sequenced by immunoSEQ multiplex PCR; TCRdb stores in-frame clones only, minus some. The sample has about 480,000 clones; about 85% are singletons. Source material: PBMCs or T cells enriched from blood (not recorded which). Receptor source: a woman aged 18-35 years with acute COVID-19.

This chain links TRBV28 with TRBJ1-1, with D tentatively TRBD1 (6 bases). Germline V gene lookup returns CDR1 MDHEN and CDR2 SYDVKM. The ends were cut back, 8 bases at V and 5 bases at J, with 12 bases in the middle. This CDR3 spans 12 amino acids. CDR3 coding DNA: TGTGCCAGCTGCGGGGGGCTGACTGAAGCTTTCTTT. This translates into CASCGGLTEAFF.

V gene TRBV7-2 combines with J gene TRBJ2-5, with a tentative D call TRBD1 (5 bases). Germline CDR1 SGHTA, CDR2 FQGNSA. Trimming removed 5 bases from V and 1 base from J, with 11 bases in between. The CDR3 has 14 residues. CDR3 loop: CASSPRVAQETQYF. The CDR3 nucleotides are TGTGCCAGCAGCCCCAGGGTGGCCCAAGAGACCCAGTACTTC. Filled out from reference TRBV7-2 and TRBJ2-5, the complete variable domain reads GAGVSQSPSNKVTEKGKDVELRCDPISGHTALYWYRQSLGQGLEFLIYFQGNSAPDKSGLPSDRFSAERTGGSVSTLTIQRTQQEDSAVYLCASSPRVAQETQYFGPGTRLLVL.

CDR3 loop: CASSLLGQGGNQPQHF. The CDR3 bases are TGTGCCAGCAGCCTCTTGGGACAGGGAGGCAATCAGCCCCAGCATTTT. The chain links TRBV7-8 to TRBJ1-5; 9 bases match TRBD1. Germline loops: CDR1 SGHVS, CDR2 FQNEAQ. The J segment lost 2 bases and the V segment lost 5 bases, leaving 7 bases of the junction unmatched. This CDR3 has 16 residues.

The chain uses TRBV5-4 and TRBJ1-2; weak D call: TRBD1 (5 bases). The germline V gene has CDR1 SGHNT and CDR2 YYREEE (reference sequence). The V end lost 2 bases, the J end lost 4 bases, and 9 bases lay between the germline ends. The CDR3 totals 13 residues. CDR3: CASSFGQSYGYTF. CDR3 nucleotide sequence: TGTGCCAGCAGCTTTGGACAAAGCTATGGCTACACCTTC.

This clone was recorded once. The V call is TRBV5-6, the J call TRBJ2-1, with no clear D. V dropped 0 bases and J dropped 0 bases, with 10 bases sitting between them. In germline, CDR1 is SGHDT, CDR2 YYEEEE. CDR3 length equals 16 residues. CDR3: CASSLAAQSSYNEQFF. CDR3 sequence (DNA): TGTGCCAGCAGCTTGGCGGCACAGAGCTCCTACAATGAGCAGTTCTTC.

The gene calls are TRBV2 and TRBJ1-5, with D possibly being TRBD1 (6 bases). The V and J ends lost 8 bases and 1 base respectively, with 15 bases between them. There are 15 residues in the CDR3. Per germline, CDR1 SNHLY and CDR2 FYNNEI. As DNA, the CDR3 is TGTGCCAGCTCCCAAGGTGACAGGAGCAATCAGCCCCAGCATTTT. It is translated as CASSQGDRSNQPQHF.

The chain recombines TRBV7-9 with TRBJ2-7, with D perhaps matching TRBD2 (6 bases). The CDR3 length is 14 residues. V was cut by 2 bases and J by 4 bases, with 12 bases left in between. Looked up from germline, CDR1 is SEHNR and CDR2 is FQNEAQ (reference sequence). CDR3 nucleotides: TGTGCCAGCAGCTTACGCGGGAAGAATTACGAGCAGTACTTC. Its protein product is CASSLRGKNYEQYF. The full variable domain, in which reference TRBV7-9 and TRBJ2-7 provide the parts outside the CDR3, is DTGVSQNPRHKITKRGQNVTFRCDPISEHNRLYWYRQTLGQGPEFLTYFQNEAQLEKSRLLSDRFSAERPKGSFSTLEIQRTEQGDSAMYLCASSLRGKNYEQYFGPGTRLTVT.

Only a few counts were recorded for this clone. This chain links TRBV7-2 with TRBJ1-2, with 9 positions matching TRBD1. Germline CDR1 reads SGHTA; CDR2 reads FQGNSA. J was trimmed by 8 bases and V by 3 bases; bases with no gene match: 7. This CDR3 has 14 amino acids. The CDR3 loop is CASSFNRGREGYTF. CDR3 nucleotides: TGTGCCAGCAGCTTTAACAGGGGGCGAGAGGGCTACACCTTC.

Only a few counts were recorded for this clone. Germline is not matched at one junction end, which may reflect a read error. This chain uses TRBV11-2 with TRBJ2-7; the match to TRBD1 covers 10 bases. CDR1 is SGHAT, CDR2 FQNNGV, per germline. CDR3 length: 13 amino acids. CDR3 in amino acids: CASSLVRGTGVSF. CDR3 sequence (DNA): TGTGCCAGCAGCTTAGTTAGAGGGACAGGGGTAAGCTTC. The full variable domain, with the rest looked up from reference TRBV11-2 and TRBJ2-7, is EAGVAQSPRYKIIEKRQSVAFWCNPISGHATLYWYQQILGQGPKLLIQFQNNGVVDDSQLPKDRFSAERLKGVDSTLKIQPAKLEDSAVYLCASSLVRGTGVSFGPGTRLTVT.

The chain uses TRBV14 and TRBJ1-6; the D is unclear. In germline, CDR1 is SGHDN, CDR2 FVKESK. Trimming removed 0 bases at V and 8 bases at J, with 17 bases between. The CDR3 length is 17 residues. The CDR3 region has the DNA TGTGCCAGCAGCCAAGATTCTCAGGTCTGGAGGGATTCACCCCTCCACTTT. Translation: CASSQDSQVWRDSPLHF.

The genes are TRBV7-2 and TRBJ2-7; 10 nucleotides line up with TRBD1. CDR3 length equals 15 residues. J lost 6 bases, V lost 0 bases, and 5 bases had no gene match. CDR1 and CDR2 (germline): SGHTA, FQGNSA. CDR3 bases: TGTGCCAGCAGCTTAGCCGGGACAGGGGCCAGCGAGCAGTACTTC. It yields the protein CASSLAGTGASEQYF.

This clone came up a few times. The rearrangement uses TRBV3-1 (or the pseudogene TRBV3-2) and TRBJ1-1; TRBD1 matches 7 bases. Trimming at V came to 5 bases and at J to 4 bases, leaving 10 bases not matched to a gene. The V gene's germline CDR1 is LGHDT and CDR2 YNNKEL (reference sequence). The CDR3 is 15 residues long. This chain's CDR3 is CASSSFRQGGTEAFF. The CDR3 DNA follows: TGTGCCAGCAGCTCCTTCCGACAGGGTGGCACTGAAGCTTTCTTT.

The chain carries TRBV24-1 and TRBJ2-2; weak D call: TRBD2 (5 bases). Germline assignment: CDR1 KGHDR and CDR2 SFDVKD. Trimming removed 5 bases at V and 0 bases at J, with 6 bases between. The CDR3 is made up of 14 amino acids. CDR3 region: CATSAGTNTGELFF. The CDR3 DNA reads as TGTGCCACCAGTGCGGGAACGAACACCGGGGAGCTGTTTTTT.

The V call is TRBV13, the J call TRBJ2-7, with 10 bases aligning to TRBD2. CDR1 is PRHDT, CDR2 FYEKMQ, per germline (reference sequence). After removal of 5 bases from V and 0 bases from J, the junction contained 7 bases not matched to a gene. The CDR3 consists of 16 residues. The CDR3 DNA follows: TGTGCCAGCAGCAAGTCTAGCGGGGGATTCTCCTACGAGCAGTACTTC. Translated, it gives CASSKSSGGFSYEQYF.

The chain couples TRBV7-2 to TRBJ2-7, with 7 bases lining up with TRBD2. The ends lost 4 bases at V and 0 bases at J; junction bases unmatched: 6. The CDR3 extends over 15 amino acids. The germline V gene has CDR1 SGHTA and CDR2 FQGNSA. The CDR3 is CASSYAGVSSYEQYF. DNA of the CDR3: TGTGCCAGCAGCTACGCGGGGGTGAGCTCCTACGAGCAGTACTTC.

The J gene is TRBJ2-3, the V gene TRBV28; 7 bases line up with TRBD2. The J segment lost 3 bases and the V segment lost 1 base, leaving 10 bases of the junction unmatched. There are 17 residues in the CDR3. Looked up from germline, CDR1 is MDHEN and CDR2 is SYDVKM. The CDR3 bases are TGTGCCAGCAGTTTATTTGTTGCGGGAGACCGGACAGATACGCAGTATTTT. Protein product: CASSLFVAGDRTDTQYF.

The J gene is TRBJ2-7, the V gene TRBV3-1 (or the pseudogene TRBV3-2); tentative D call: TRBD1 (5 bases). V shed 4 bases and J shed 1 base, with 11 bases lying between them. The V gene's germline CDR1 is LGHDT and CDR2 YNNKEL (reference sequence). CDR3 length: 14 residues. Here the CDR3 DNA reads TGTGCCAGCAGCCTTTCGACAGCTTCCTACGAGCAGTACTTC. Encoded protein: CASSLSTASYEQYF.

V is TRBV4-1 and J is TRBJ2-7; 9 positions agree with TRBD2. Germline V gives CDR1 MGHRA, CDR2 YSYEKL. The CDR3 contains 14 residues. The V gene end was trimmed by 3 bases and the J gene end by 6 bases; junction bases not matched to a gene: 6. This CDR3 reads CASSHSGTSSEQYF. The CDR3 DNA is TGCGCCAGCAGCCACTCCGGGACTAGCTCCGAGCAGTACTTC.

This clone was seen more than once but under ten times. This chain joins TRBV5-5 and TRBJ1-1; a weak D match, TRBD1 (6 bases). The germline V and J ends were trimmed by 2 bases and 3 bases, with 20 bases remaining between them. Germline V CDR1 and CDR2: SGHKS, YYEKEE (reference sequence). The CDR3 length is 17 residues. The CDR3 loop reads CASSFHILPGGYTEAFF. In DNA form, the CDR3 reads TGTGCCAGCAGCTTTCATATTCTCCCGGGGGGCTACACTGAAGCTTTCTTT.

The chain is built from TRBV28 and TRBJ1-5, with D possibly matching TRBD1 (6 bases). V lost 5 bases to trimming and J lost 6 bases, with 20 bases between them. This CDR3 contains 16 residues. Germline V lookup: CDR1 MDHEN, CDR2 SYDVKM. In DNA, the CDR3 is TGTGCCAGCAGTCCCCAGGGGACGGGACATAGTCAGCCCCAGCATTTT. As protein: CASSPQGTGHSQPQHF.